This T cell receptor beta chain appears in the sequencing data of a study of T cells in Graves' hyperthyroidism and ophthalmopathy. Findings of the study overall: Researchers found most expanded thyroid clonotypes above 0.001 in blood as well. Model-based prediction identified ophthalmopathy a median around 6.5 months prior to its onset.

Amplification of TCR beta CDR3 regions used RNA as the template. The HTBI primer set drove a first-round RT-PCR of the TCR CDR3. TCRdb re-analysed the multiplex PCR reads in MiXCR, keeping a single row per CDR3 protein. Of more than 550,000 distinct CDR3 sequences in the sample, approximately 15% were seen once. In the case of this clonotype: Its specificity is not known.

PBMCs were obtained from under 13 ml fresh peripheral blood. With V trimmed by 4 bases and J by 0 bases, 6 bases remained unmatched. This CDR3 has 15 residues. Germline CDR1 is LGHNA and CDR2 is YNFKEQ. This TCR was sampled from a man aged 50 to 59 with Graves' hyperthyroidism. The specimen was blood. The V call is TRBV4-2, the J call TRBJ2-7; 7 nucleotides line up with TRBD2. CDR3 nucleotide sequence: TGTGCCAGCAGCCCCACGAGCGGGAACTCCTACGAGCAGTACTTC. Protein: CASSPTSGNSYEQYF.